A selection of T cell receptor beta chains follows, all from one sample in a study of post-analysis software for immune sequencing data. TCRdb called the PCR reads again in MiXCR, with one record for every CDR3 protein. The sample consists of fewer than 900,000 distinct CDR3 sequences, approximately 44% of them appearing once. Sequenced: blood. Receptors were obtained from a girl aged 10-17 years with multiple sclerosis. Both conserved end residues are part of each CDR3. The order of the fields is D gene, V gene, clone size, J gene, CDR3 protein, CDR3 DNA. A D gene is named only where the DNA matches it firmly. Size is omitted from some rows. Given values are once, few, many or a class for expanded clones.

NA	TRBV4-3	NA	TRBJ2-1	CASSLPGGNEQVF	TGCGCCAGCAGCCTACCGGGGGGCAATGAGCAGGTCTTC
NA	TRBV20-1	few	TRBJ2-7	CSATFSGSYEQYF	TGCAGTGCTACATTTAGCGGTAGCTACGAGCAGTACTTC
TRBD1	TRBV29-1	few	TRBJ2-5	CSVWGRGPMAQETQYF	TGCAGCGTTTGGGGTAGGGGGCCAATGGCCCAAGAGACCCAGTACTTC
NA	TRBV7-2	NA	TRBJ2-5	CASSFRSGGETQYF	TGTGCCAGCAGCTTCCGGTCCGGCGGGGAGACCCAGTACTTC
TRBD2	TRBV10-3	NA	TRBJ2-7	CAISRTVGERETYEQYF	TGTGCCATCAGCCGAACAGTTGGTGAGCGGGAGACCTACGAGCAGTACTTC
NA	TRBV20-1	NA	TRBJ1-5	CSAVTPGGSNQPQHF	TGCAGTGCTGTTACCCCCGGGGGTAGCAATCAGCCCCAGCATTTT
NA	TRBV29-1	few	TRBJ2-3	CSVVRRTSTDTQYF	TGCAGCGTTGTTCGGCGGACTAGCACAGATACGCAGTATTTT
NA	TRBV4-3	NA	TRBJ2-7	CAGSQDPFVYEQYF	TGCGCCGGCAGCCAAGATCCCTTCGTCTACGAGCAGTACTTC
TRBD1	TRBV11-2	NA	TRBJ1-4	CASSLSDRVDEKLFF	TGTGCCAGCAGCTTAAGCGACAGGGTAGATGAAAAACTGTTTTTT
NA	TRBV13	few	TRBJ2-3	CASSLGRVGTDTQYF	TGTGCCAGCAGCTTAGGGCGGGTCGGCACAGATACGCAGTATTTT
TRBD2	TRBV7-8	NA	TRBJ2-5	CASQRPRTSGRLEETQYF	TGTGCCAGCCAACGTCCCCGGACTAGCGGGAGGTTGGAAGAGACCCAGTACTTC
NA	TRBV28	NA	TRBJ2-5	CASSLRRAVGGETQYF	TGTGCCAGCAGTTTAAGGCGCGCTGTAGGCGGCGAGACCCAGTACTTC
NA	TRBV15	NA	TRBJ2-3	CATSRGRTRSGIDTQYF	TGTGCCACCAGCAGAGGCCGGACACGGAGTGGGATCGATACGCAGTATTTT
NA	TRBV28	NA	TRBJ2-7	CASSSPGVGRVHEQYF	TGTGCCAGCAGTTCCCCAGGGGTGGGCAGGGTCCACGAGCAGTACTTC
NA	TRBV7-6	NA	TRBJ2-7	CASSSASGYEQYF	TGTGCCAGCAGCTCAGCGTCGGGTTACGAGCAGTACTTC
TRBD1	TRBV7-2	NA	TRBJ2-7	CASSGTRGRPYEQYF	TGTGCCAGCAGCGGTACCAGGGGGCGCCCCTACGAGCAGTACTTC
TRBD2	TRBV28	few	TRBJ2-7	CASRPAGVSYEQYF	TGTGCCAGCAGACCAGCGGGAGTGTCCTACGAGCAGTACTTC
TRBD2	TRBV6-6	NA	TRBJ2-3	CASTPLTSGSTDTQYF	TGTGCCAGCACCCCACTGACTAGCGGGAGCACGGATACGCAGTATTTT
NA	TRBV29-1	NA	TRBJ2-3	CSVDRFSTDTQYF	TGCAGCGTTGATCGGTTTAGCACAGATACGCAGTATTTT
TRBD1	TRBV29-1	NA	TRBJ1-4	CSVVTGNDEKLFF	TGCAGCGTAGTGACAGGGAATGACGAAAAACTGTTTTTT
TRBD2	TRBV9	NA	TRBJ2-2	CASSLDGGSGTGELFF	TGTGCCAGCAGCTTAGATGGCGGGAGCGGTACTGGGGAGCTGTTTTTT
NA	TRBV15	NA	TRBJ1-5	CATSAGSNQPQHF	TGTGCCACCAGCGCCGGTAGCAATCAGCCCCAGCATTTT
TRBD2	TRBV12-3/TRBV12-4	few	TRBJ2-7	CASSRWGGSYEQYF	TGTGCCAGCAGCCGTTGGGGGGGCTCCTACGAGCAGTACTTC
NA	TRBV6-5	NA	TRBJ2-1	CASSRGLAYTYNEQFF	TGTGCCAGCAGCCGAGGCCTAGCGTATACCTACAATGAGCAGTTCTTC
NA	TRBV29-1	NA	TRBJ1-1	CSVVKGGKDTEAFF	TGCAGCGTTGTGAAGGGAGGAAAAGACACTGAAGCTTTCTTT
NA	TRBV7-2	once	TRBJ2-7	CASSSDNQLTEQYF	TGTGCCAGCAGCTCCGACAACCAGTTGACCGAGCAGTACTTC
NA	TRBV12-3/TRBV12-4	NA	TRBJ1-6	CASSLGPRGGSPPHF	TGTGCCAGCAGTTTAGGGCCACGGGGAGGTTCACCCCCCCACTTT
TRBD2	TRBV12-5	NA	TRBJ2-3	CASGLMHERENPDTQYF	TGTGCTAGTGGTCTAATGCATGAGCGGGAGAATCCAGATACGCAGTATTTT
TRBD1	TRBV6-6	few	TRBJ1-2	CASSYRQGNGYTF	TGTGCCAGCAGTTACAGACAGGGAAATGGCTACACCTTC
TRBD2	TRBV29-1	once	TRBJ2-5	CSVATSGPQETQYF	TGCAGCGTCGCGACTAGCGGCCCTCAAGAGACCCAGTACTTC
NA	TRBV6-1	NA	TRBJ1-2	CASSDRAEYYGYTF	TGTGCCAGCAGTGATAGGGCGGAATACTATGGCTACACCTTC
NA	TRBV24-1	NA	TRBJ2-1	CATSDRGRNEQFF	TGTGCCACCAGTGATCGGGGCCGGAATGAGCAGTTCTTC
TRBD1	TRBV6-4	NA	TRBJ2-3	CASSPAGGKDTQYF	TGTGCCAGCAGCCCAGCAGGGGGCAAGGATACGCAGTATTTT
TRBD2	TRBV3-1	NA	TRBJ2-1	CASSPVGGLALNERFF	TGTGCCAGCAGCCCAGTCGGGGGACTAGCTCTCAATGAGCGGTTCTTC
NA	TRBV24-1	NA	TRBJ1-1	CATSEEGGASTEAFF	TGTGCCACCAGTGAAGAGGGAGGGGCGAGCACTGAAGCTTTCTTT
TRBD2	TRBV11-3	NA	TRBJ2-3	CASSSPAREGTQYF	TGTGCCAGCAGCTCGCCCGCTCGGGAGGGTACGCAGTATTTT
TRBD2	TRBV5-1	NA	TRBJ2-3	CASSFLAAAGTDTQYF	TGCGCCAGCAGCTTTCTAGCGGCCGCTGGCACAGATACGCAGTATTTT
NA	TRBV10-3	NA	TRBJ2-1	CAISEGLQQFF	TGTGCCATCAGTGAGGGGCTTCAGCAGTTCTTC
NA	TRBV4-3	NA	TRBJ2-7	CASSQDVAVEFYEQYF	TGCGCCAGCAGCCAAGACGTAGCGGTTGAGTTCTACGAGCAGTACTTC
NA	TRBV10-3	few	TRBJ2-4	CAISRDSGDIQYF	TGTGCCATCAGTCGAGACTCCGGGGACATTCAGTACTTC
NA	TRBV29-1	few	TRBJ2-5	CSVEVYGRGGTEAQYF	TGCAGCGTTGAAGTATATGGGAGGGGGGGAACGGAGGCCCAGTACTTC
NA	TRBV11-2	few	TRBJ2-5	CASSLALAQETQYF	TGTGCCAGCAGCCTGGCCCTAGCTCAAGAGACCCAGTACTTC
NA	TRBV20-1	NA	TRBJ2-4	CSVISGTKNIQYF	TGCAGTGTTATAAGTGGAACCAAAAACATTCAGTACTTC
TRBD2	TRBV20-1	NA	TRBJ2-7	CSPQRGDYEQYF	TGCAGTCCTCAGCGGGGTGACTACGAGCAGTACTTC
TRBD2	TRBV11-3	NA	TRBJ2-1	CASSLGGWASGNNEQFF	TGTGCCAGCAGCTTAGGAGGGTGGGCTAGCGGGAACAATGAGCAGTTCTTC
NA	TRBV10-3	NA	TRBJ2-3	CAISEMTITDTQYF	TGTGCCATCAGTGAAATGACTATCACAGATACGCAGTATTTT
NA	TRBV10-3	NA	TRBJ1-2	CAIRAGEINYGYTF	TGTGCCATCAGGGCAGGAGAGATTAACTATGGCTACACCTTC
NA	TRBV10-2	NA	TRBJ2-3	CASRDVSGITDTQYF	TGCGCCAGCAGGGACGTGTCAGGGATCACAGATACGCAGTATTTT
TRBD1	TRBV6-6	NA	TRBJ2-7	CASSPGTAFYEQYF	TGTGCCAGCAGTCCCGGGACAGCGTTCTACGAGCAGTACTTC
TRBD1	TRBV5-1	NA	TRBJ1-2	CASKQGASEYGYTF	TGCGCCAGCAAACAGGGGGCCAGTGAGTATGGCTACACCTTC
NA	TRBV12-3/TRBV12-4	NA	TRBJ2-3	CARRIADTQYF	TGTGCCAGACGAATCGCAGATACGCAGTATTTT
NA	TRBV7-2	NA	TRBJ2-7	CASRYSSRQPYEQYF	TGTGCCAGCAGGTACTCGTCCCGACAGCCCTACGAGCAGTACTTC
NA	TRBV7-9	NA	TRBJ2-5	CASSIRQFRADQETQYF	TGTGCCAGCAGCATCAGACAGTTCAGGGCCGACCAAGAGACCCAGTACTTC
NA	TRBV7-4	few	TRBJ2-7	CASSLANGGTYEQYF	TGTGCCAGCAGCTTAGCCAACGGCGGAACCTACGAGCAGTACTTC
NA	TRBV13	NA	TRBJ2-5	CASWNREEKTQYF	TGTGCCAGCTGGAACAGGGAGGAAAAGACCCAGTACTTC
TRBD2	TRBV12-3/TRBV12-4	many	TRBJ2-1	CASSLASGGEQFF	TGCGCCAGCAGCTTGGCCAGCGGGGGGGAGCAGTTCTTC